Listed below are T cell receptor beta chains from one sample, sequenced in a study of identical twins. TCRdb reanalysed the 5' RACE reads using MiXCR and keeps one entry per CDR3 protein. The table has around 450,000 distinct CDR3 sequences, approximately 15% seen once. This same sample was also part of a study on yellow fever vaccine responses in identical twins.

Material: CD4+ T cells sorted from blood. The receptors come from a woman aged 18-29 years in good health. CDR3s include the opening cysteine and the closing phenylalanine or tryptophan. A D gene is named only where the DNA matches it firmly. Only part of the rows carry a size: once, few, many, or a class if the clone is expanded.

clone_size	d_call	v_call	j_call	cdr3_aa	cdr3_nt
-	-	TRBV28	TRBJ2-7	CASQSRVYEQYF	TGTGCCAGTCAATCCAGGGTCTACGAGCAGTACTTC
-	-	TRBV7-2	TRBJ1-1	CASTSNPGLVTEAFF	TGTGCCAGCACCTCTAACCCCGGGCTTGTTACTGAAGCTTTCTTT
-	TRBD2	TRBV6-1	TRBJ2-1	CASLRTSVDNEQFF	TGTGCCAGCCTTAGGACTAGCGTAGACAATGAGCAGTTCTTC
-	TRBD2	TRBV20-1	TRBJ2-7	CSARPPGERGAYEQYF	TGCAGTGCTAGACCCCCGGGGGAGCGGGGGGCCTACGAGCAGTACTTC
-	-	TRBV4-2	TRBJ2-1	CASSQTITGISYNEQFF	TGTGCCAGCAGCCAAACTATTACAGGGATCTCCTACAATGAGCAGTTCTTC
-	-	TRBV12-3/TRBV12-4	TRBJ2-5	CASSPTGGTQYF	TGTGCCAGCAGCCCAACCGGCGGGACCCAGTACTTC
few	-	TRBV11-2	TRBJ2-2	CASSLDLGSGELFF	TGTGCCAGCAGCTTAGACCTGGGGTCCGGGGAGCTGTTTTTT
-	-	TRBV5-5	TRBJ1-1	CASRQTTALYTEAFF	TGTGCCAGCAGACAGACGACGGCCCTTTACACTGAAGCTTTCTTT
few	TRBD1	TRBV28	TRBJ1-4	CASSSLTGGNEKLFF	TGTGCCAGCAGCTCCTTGACAGGGGGTAATGAAAAACTGTTTTTT
-	TRBD1	TRBV11-2	TRBJ1-2	CASSRGDTRPGTGDGYTF	TGTGCCAGCAGCCGCGGCGATACACGTCCCGGGACAGGGGACGGCTACACCTTC
-	TRBD2	TRBV7-2	TRBJ2-7	CASSFNSGGQYEQYF	TGTGCCAGCAGCTTTAACAGCGGGGGGCAATACGAGCAGTACTTC
-	-	TRBV7-2	TRBJ1-4	CASSLPENEKLFF	TGTGCCAGCAGCTTACCGGAGAATGAAAAACTGTTTTTT
-	-	TRBV7-2	TRBJ2-5	CASSPMGGGETQYF	TGTGCCAGCAGCCCAATGGGCGGGGGCGAGACCCAGTACTTC
few	TRBD1	TRBV29-1	TRBJ1-1	CSGGGQGNTEAFF	TGCAGCGGGGGGGGACAGGGGAACACTGAAGCTTTCTTT
-	-	TRBV9	TRBJ1-1	CASSRGLQKNTEAFF	TGTGCCAGCAGCCGAGGGTTACAGAAGAACACTGAAGCTTTCTTT
-	-	TRBV5-1	TRBJ2-1	CASSRTAEQFF	TGCGCCAGCAGCCGTACGGCAGAGCAGTTCTTC
few	-	TRBV5-5	TRBJ2-7	CASSLAGGRFFGEQYF	TGTGCCAGCAGCTTGGCTGGGGGGAGGTTCTTCGGCGAGCAGTACTTC
-	TRBD1	TRBV12-3/TRBV12-4	TRBJ2-7	CASTRRQGHEQYF	TGTGCCAGCACGCGGCGACAGGGGCACGAGCAGTACTTC
few	-	TRBV25-1	TRBJ2-4	CASRSPGSNIQYF	TGTGCCAGCAGGTCCCCCGGTTCCAACATTCAGTACTTC
-	TRBD2	TRBV6-5	TRBJ2-7	CASSSHRVAGYEQYF	TGTGCCAGCAGTTCCCACCGTGTAGCGGGCTACGAGCAGTACTTC
few	-	TRBV3-1	TRBJ1-1	CASSQGGRPGAFF	TGTGCCAGCAGCCAAGGGGGAAGGCCTGGAGCTTTCTTT
-	TRBD2	TRBV24-1	TRBJ2-1	CATSDPPSGRTNNEQFF	TGTGCCACCAGTGATCCCCCTAGCGGGAGGACTAACAATGAGCAGTTCTTC
many	-	TRBV5-1	TRBJ1-1	CASSLDSTYTEAFF	TGCGCCAGCAGCCTAGACAGCACCTACACTGAAGCTTTCTTT
-	-	TRBV29-1	TRBJ1-1	CSVYRFQSQDPEAFF	TGCAGCGTTTATCGCTTCCAGAGTCAGGACCCTGAAGCTTTCTTT
few	TRBD1	TRBV30	TRBJ1-2	CASTGQGGIGYTF	TGTGCCTCTACGGGACAGGGAGGAATCGGCTACACCTTC